This T cell receptor (beta chain) was sequenced during a study of PD-1 blockade in classical Hodgkin lymphoma. Assay: immunoSEQ multiplex PCR; the TCRdb copy retains only in-frame clones and omits some. The sample holds 7,000 or so clones, 50% to 75% seen once. Time point: cycle 4 day 1 (C4D1), after about 6 weeks of nivolumab. Relapses following autologous stem cell transplantation were seen in all patients, with brentuximab vedotin exposure varying. From thawed PBMCs, magnetic negative selection was used to isolate the CD8+ T cells. Notes on this clone: Its antigen is unidentified.

The CDR3 covers 17 residues. With 3 bases clipped from V and 1 base from J, the junction kept 12 bases outside the gene matches. CDR1 and CDR2 (germline): MDHEN, SYDVKM. General study findings and limits: Healthy donors reportedly exceeded newly diagnosed patients in baseline TCR diversity. Researchers reported that CD4+ TCR diversity, though not CD8+, rose significantly by C4D1. Patients with an early start, nivolumab under 1 year after ASCT, were excluded.

The chain employs TRBV28 and TRBJ2-7; 7 bases agree with TRBD2. Here the sequenced sample was CD8+ T cells from blood, taken before the fourth cycle of nivolumab. The source is a human donor with classical Hodgkin lymphoma. The CDR3 DNA reads TGTGCCAGCAGTTTGCCGCCTGGGCGGGAGCGATCCTACGAGCAGTACTTC. Its protein product is CASSLPPGRERSYEQYF.